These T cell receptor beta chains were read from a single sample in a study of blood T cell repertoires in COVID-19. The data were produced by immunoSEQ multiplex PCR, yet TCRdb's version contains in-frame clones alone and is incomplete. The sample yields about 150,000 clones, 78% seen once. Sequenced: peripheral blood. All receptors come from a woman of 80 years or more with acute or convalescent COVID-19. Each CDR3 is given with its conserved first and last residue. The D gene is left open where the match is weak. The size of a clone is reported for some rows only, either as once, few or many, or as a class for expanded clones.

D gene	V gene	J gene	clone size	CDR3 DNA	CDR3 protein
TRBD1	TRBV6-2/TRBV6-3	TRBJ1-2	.	TGTGCCAGCAGTTTTTATCCGGGACAGGGAAAATACTATGGCTACACCTTC	CASSFYPGQGKYYGYTF
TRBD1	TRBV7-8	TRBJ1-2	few	TGTGCCAGCAGCTTGGGACAGGGGCTGAACTATGGCTACACCTTC	CASSLGQGLNYGYTF
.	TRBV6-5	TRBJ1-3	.	TGTGCCAGCAGTTCGTCAGGCCCTGGAAACACCATATATTTT	CASSSSGPGNTIYF
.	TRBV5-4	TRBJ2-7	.	TGTGCCAGCAGCTTGGATCAGGGTCGAGAGCAGTACTTC	CASSLDQGREQYF
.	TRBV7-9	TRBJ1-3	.	TGTGCCAGCAGCTTACAGGATTACGGAAACACCATATATTTT	CASSLQDYGNTIYF
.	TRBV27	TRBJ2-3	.	TGTGCCAGCAAGGGTCCCAGGGGAGCAGATACGCAGTATTTT	CASKGPRGADTQYF
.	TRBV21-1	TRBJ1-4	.	.	CASSLRWGTGNEKLFF
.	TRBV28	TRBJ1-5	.	TGTGCCAGCAGGGAAACAGGGAGCAATCAGCCCCAGCATTTT	CASRETGSNQPQHF
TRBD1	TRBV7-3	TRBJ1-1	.	TGTGCCAGCAGCTCGACAGGGGGAGGCACTGAAGCTTTCTTT	CASSSTGGGTEAFF
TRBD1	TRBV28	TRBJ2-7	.	TGTGCCAGCGGGACAATGACAGGGGCCCTATTTTACGAGCAGTACTTC	CASGTMTGALFYEQYF
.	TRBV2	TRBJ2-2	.	TGTGCCAGCAGTCAAGGACAGATCAACACCGGGGAGCTGTTTTTT	CASSQGQINTGELFF
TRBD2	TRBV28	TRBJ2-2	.	TGTGCCAGCAACAGCGGGAGTTTGAACACCGGGGAGCTGTTTTTT	CASNSGSLNTGELFF
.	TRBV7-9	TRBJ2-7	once	TGTGCCAGCAGCTCCCAAGGAGGGGGGGTGAACTACGAGCAGTACTTC	CASSSQGGGVNYEQYF
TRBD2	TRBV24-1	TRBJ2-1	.	TGTGCCACCAGTGATAGGACTAGCGGATACAATGAGCAGTTCTTC	CATSDRTSGYNEQFF
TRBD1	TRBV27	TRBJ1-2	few	TGTGCCAGCAGTTTAAAAGGGGGCCGGTATGGCTACACCTTC	CASSLKGGRYGYTF
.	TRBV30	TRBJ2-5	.	TGTGCCTGGAGTGTAGCGGTACGGGAGACCCAGTACTTC	CAWSVAVRETQYF
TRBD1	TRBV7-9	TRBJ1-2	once	TGTGCCAGCAGCTTCGGACAGGAGGGACTCTATGGCTACACCTTC	CASSFGQEGLYGYTF
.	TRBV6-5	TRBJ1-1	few	TGTGCCAGCAGTTACCAGCCTGGGGGGACTGAAGCTTTCTTT	CASSYQPGGTEAFF
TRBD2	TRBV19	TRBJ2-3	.	TGTGCCAGTATGCCTACTAGGCTAGCGGGAAGCACAGATACGCAGTATTTT	CASMPTRLAGSTDTQYF
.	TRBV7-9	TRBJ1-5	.	TGTGCCAGCAGCGCAGGGGATCAGCCCCAGCATTTT	CASSAGDQPQHF
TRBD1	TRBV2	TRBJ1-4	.	TGTGCCAGCAGCCGGGACAGCGCTAATGAAAAACTGTTTTTT	CASSRDSANEKLFF
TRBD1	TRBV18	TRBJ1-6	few	TGTGCCAGCTCACCAGGGACAGGGGGCCATTCACCCCTCCACTTT	CASSPGTGGHSPLHF
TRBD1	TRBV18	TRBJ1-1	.	TGTGCCAGCTCACCACCGTCGGGCACAGGGGGTAACACTGAAGCTTTCTTT	CASSPPSGTGGNTEAFF
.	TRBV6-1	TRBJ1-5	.	TGTGCCAGCAGTGAATCCGGGTTTCGGTACCAGCCCCAGCATTTT	CASSESGFRYQPQHF
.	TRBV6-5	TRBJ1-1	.	TGTGCCAGCAGGGCGAGGGATGAAGCTTTCTTT	CASRARDEAFF
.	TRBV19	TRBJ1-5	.	TGTGCCAGTAGTACCCCCAGCAGGGCGAGTCAGCCCCAGCATTTT	CASSTPSRASQPQHF
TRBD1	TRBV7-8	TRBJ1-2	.	TGTGCCAGCAGCTTCGGACAGGGCGAGGGCTACACCTTC	CASSFGQGEGYTF
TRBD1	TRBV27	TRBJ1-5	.	TGTGCCAGCAGTGCCGACAGGGGGTGGAATCAGCCCCAGCATTTT	CASSADRGWNQPQHF
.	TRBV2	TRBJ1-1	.	TGTGCCAGCAGTGAATTGGGGCTCACTGAAGCTTTCTTT	CASSELGLTEAFF
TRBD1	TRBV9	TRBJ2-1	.	TGTGCCAGCAGCGCCCGACAGGGTGAAGGTGTGCAGTTCTTC	CASSARQGEGVQFF
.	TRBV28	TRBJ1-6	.	TGTGCCAGCAGTCCCCAGCCCCGGGGGACTTCACCCCTCCACTTT	CASSPQPRGTSPLHF